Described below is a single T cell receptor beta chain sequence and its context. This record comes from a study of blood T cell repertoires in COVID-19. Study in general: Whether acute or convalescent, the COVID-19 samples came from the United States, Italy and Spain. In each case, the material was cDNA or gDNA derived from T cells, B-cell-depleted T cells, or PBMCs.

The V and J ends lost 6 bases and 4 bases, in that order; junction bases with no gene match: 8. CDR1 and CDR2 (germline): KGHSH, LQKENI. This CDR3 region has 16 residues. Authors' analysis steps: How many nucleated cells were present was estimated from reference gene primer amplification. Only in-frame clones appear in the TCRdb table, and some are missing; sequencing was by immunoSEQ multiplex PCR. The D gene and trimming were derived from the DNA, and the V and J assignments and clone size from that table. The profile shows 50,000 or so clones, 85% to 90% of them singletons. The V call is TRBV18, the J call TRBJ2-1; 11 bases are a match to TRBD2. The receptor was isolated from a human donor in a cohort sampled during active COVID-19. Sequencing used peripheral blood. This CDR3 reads CASSPTSGGLYNEQFF. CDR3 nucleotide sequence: TGTGCCAGCTCCCCAACTAGCGGGGGACTTTACAATGAGCAGTTCTTC.